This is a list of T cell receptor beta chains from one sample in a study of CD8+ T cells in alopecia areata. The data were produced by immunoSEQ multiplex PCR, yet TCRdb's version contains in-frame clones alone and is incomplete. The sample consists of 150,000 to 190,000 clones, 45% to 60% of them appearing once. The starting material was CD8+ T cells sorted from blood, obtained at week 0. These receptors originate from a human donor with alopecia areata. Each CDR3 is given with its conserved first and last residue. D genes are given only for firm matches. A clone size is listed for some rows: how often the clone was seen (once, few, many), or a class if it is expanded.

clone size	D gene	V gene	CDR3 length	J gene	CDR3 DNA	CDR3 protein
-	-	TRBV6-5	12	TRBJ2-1	TGTGCCAGCTCGAACAAAGACAATGAGCAGTTCTTC	CASSNKDNEQFF
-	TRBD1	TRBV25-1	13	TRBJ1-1	TGTGCCAGCAGAGTAACAGGGGGCACTGAAGCTTTCTTT	CASRVTGGTEAFF
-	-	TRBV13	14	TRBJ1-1	TGTGCCAGCAGCCCAGACCCGCTGGGCACTGAAGCTTTCTTT	CASSPDPLGTEAFF
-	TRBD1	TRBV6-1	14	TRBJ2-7	TGTGCCAGCAGCCCGGGACAGGGGCTGTACGAGCAGTACTTC	CASSPGQGLYEQYF
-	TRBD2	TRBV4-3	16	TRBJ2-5	TGCGCCAGCAGCCAGGATCTAGCGGGGGGACAAGAGACCCAGTACTTC	CASSQDLAGGQETQYF
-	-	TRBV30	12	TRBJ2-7	TGTGCCTGGAGCCTGACGGGGGACGAGCAGTACTTC	CAWSLTGDEQYF
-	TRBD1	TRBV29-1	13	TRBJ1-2	TGCAGCGTTGAAGGGACAGGGGACTATGGCTACACCTTC	CSVEGTGDYGYTF
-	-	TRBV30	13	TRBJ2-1	TGTGCCTGGAGTGTGGGGGCCAGCAATGAGCAGTTCTTC	CAWSVGASNEQFF
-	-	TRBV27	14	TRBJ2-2	TGTGCCAGCAGCCCCGACCCGAACACCGGGGAGCTGTTTTTT	CASSPDPNTGELFF
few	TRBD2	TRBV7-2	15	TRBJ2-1	TGTGCCAGCAGCCCCACTAGCGGGGCAAACAATGAGCAGTTCTTC	CASSPTSGANNEQFF
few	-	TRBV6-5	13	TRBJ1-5	TGTGCCAGCAGTAACAGGCCTTCACAGCCCCAGCATTTT	CASSNRPSQPQHF
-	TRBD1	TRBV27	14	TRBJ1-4	TGTGCCAGCAGTGGGGGACAGGCGCGTGGAAAACTGTTTTTT	CASSGGQARGKLFF
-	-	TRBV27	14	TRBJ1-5	TGTGCCAGCAGTTTAAGGGCAATTTACCAGCCCCAGCATTTT	CASSLRAIYQPQHF
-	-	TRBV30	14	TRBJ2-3	TGTGCCTGGACTCGCGCCTCTAGCACAGATACGCAGTATTTT	CAWTRASSTDTQYF
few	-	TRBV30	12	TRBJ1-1	TGTGCCTGGAATCCAGGGAAGGTTGAAGCTTTCTTT	CAWNPGKVEAFF
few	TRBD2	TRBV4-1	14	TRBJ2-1	TGCGCCAGCAGCCAAGGCGGGGGGCTGAATGAGCAGTTCTTC	CASSQGGGLNEQFF
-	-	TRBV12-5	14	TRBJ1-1	TGTGCTAGTGGTTTACAGGGAGGGGGCACTGAAGCTTTCTTT	CASGLQGGGTEAFF
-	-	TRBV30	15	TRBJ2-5	TGTGCCTGGGCAAAGCCGGGACCCTTCGAAGAGACCCAGTACTTC	CAWAKPGPFEETQYF
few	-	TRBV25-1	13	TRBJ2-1	TGTGCCAGCAGTGAATCGTTTACCAATGAGCAGTTCTTC	CASSESFTNEQFF
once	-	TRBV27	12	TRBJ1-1	TGTGCCAGCAGTTTATGGGACACTGAAGCTTTCTTT	CASSLWDTEAFF
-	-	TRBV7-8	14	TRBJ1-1	TGTGCCAGCAGCTGGGGACACAAGAACACTGAAGCTTTCTTT	CASSWGHKNTEAFF
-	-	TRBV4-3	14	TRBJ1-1	TGCGCCAGCAGCCAAGGAGGTAGAGGCACTGAAGCTTTCTTT	CASSQGGRGTEAFF
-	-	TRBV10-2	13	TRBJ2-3	TGCGCCAGCAGTGTGAGAACCACAGATACGCAGTATTTT	CASSVRTTDTQYF
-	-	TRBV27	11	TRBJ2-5	TGTGCCAGCAGAAGGGGAGAGACCCAGTACTTC	CASRRGETQYF
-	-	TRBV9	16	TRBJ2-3	TGTGCCAGCAGCGTATTGGGTGGGGGGGCCTCAGATACGCAGTATTTT	CASSVLGGGASDTQYF
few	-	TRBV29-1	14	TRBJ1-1	TGCAGCGTTGACTCCCGAGTATCGAACACTGAAGCTTTCTTT	CSVDSRVSNTEAFF
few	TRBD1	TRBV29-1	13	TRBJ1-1	TGCAGCGGAGGGGGACAGGGGGCAACTGAAGCTTTCTTT	CSGGGQGATEAFF
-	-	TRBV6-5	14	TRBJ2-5	TGTGCCAGCAGTTACTCGGGGGCCAGGGAGACCCAGTACTTC	CASSYSGARETQYF
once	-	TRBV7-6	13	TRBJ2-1	TGTGCCAGCAGCTCGGGACAAGGAAATGAGCAGTTCTTC	CASSSGQGNEQFF
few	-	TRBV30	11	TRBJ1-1	TGTGCCTGGATAAGAAACACTGAAGCTTTCTTT	CAWIRNTEAFF
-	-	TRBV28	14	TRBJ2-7	TGTGCCAGCAGTCCCAACAAACACTCCTACGAGCAGTACTTC	CASSPNKHSYEQYF
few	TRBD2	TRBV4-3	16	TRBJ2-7	TGCGCCAGCAGCCAAGGAACGCGGGGGGGCTCCTACGAGCAGTACTTC	CASSQGTRGGSYEQYF
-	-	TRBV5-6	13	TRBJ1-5	TGTGCCAGCTCCGAGGAGTTTAATCAGCCCCAGCATTTT	CASSEEFNQPQHF
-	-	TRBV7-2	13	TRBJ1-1	TGTGCCAGCAGCTTCCCCGGGCCGTATGAAGCTTTCTTT	CASSFPGPYEAFF
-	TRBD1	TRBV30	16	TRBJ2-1	TGTGCCTGGAGTGCGACAGGGTTTGGTACCTACAATGAGCAGTTCTTC	CAWSATGFGTYNEQFF
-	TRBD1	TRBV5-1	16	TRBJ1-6	TGCGCCAGCAGGCAGGCCACCGGGACAGATAATTCACCCCTCCACTTT	CASRQATGTDNSPLHF
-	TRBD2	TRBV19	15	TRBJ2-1	TGTGCCAGTAGTTTAGGCGGGGGGGCCTTAAATGAGCAGTTCTTC	CASSLGGGALNEQFF
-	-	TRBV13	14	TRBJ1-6	TGTGCCAGCAGCTTAGGGCGCGCCGGTTCACCCCTCCACTTT	CASSLGRAGSPLHF
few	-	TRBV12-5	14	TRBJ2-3	TGTGCTAGTGGTTTTGACTTATTAACAGATACGCAGTATTTT	CASGFDLLTDTQYF
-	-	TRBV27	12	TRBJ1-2	TGTGCCAGCAGTTCAGGGGTTAACGGCTACACCTTC	CASSSGVNGYTF
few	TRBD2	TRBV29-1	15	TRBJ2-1	TGCAGCGTTGAAGATCCAGCGGGGTTTCGTGGTGAGCAGTTCTTC	CSVEDPAGFRGEQFF
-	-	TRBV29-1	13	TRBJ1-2	TGCAGCGTTGAAGGAGAGGCGGGCTATGGCTACACCTTC	CSVEGEAGYGYTF
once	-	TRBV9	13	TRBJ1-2	TGTGCCAGCAGCGTGGTCCAAGGGAGAGGCTACACCTTC	CASSVVQGRGYTF
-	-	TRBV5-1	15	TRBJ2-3	TGCGCCAGCAGTGGAGACGGGGCACCCACAGATACGCAGTATTTT	CASSGDGAPTDTQYF
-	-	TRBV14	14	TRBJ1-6	TGTGCCAGCGCGAGGACGGTCAATAATTCACCCCTCCACTTT	CASARTVNNSPLHF
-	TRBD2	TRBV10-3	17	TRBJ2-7	TGTGCCATCAGGTCCGGGACTAGCGGACTAAACCCCTACGAGCAGTACTTC	CAIRSGTSGLNPYEQYF
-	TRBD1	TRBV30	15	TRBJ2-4	TGTGCCTGGAGCTCCGGGACAGGGGCCAAAAACATTCAGTACTTC	CAWSSGTGAKNIQYF
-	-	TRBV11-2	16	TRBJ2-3	TGTGCCAGCAGGAAGGCGGCCGGGGGGCAATCAGATACGCAGTATTTT	CASRKAAGGQSDTQYF
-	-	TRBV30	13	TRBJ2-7	TGTGCCTGGAGTAGCGGGACAGTTGTTGAGCAGTACTTC	CAWSSGTVVEQYF
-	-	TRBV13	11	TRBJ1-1	TGTGCCAGCAGGCTCGGGACTGAAGCTTTCTTT	CASRLGTEAFF
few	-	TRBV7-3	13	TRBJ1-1	TGTGCCAGCAGCTTAGCGTGGAACACTGAAGCTTTCTTT	CASSLAWNTEAFF
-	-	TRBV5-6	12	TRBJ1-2	TGTGCCAGCAGCAGGTCGGCGGGCGGCTACACCTTC	CASSRSAGGYTF
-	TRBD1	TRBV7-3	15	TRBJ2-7	TGTGCCAGCAGCCCGCCCGGGACAGGGGGCTACGAGCAGTACTTC	CASSPPGTGGYEQYF
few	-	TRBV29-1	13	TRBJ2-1	TGCAGCGCCCTGGGTGGGGTAGCCAATGAGCAGTTCTTC	CSALGGVANEQFF
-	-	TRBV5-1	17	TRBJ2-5	TGCGCCAGCAGCTTGATTGGGAAATGGTCTCCCAGGGAGACCCAGTACTTC	CASSLIGKWSPRETQYF
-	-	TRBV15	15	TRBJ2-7	TGTGCCACCAGCAGAGATTCGGGTTTGGCCTACGAGCAGTACTTC	CATSRDSGLAYEQYF
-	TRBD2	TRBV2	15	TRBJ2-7	TGTGCCAGCAGTGGCGTTAGCGGGGCCTCCTACGAGCAGTACTTC	CASSGVSGASYEQYF
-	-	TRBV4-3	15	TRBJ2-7	TGCGCCAGCAGCCAAGAATCGGACTCGTACTACGAGCAGTACTTC	CASSQESDSYYEQYF